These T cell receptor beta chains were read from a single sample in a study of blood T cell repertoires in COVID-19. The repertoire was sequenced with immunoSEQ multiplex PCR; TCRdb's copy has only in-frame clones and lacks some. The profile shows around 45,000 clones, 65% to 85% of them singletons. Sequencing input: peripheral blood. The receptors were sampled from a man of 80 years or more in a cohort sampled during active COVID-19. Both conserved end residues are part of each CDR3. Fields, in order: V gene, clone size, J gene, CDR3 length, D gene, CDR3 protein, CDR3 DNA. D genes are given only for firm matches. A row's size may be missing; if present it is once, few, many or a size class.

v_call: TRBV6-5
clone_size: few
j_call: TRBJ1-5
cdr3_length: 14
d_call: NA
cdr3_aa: CASSLEAWDQPQHF
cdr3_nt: TGTGCCAGCAGTCTCGAGGCTTGGGATCAGCCCCAGCATTTT

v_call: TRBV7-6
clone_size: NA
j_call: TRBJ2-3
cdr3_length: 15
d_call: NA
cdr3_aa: CASSSQGDSWYTQYF
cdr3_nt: TGTGCCAGCAGCTCGCAGGGGGACTCCTGGTATACGCAGTATTTT

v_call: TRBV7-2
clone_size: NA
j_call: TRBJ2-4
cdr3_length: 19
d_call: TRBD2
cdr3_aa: CASSYGASGRARAKNIQYF
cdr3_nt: TGTGCCAGCAGCTACGGGGCTAGCGGGAGGGCCCGAGCCAAAAACATTCAGTACTTC

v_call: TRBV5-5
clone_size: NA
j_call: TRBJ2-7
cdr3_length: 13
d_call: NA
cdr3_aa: CASSLVVGYEQYF
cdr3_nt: TGTGCCAGCAGCTTGGTCGTCGGCTACGAGCAGTACTTC

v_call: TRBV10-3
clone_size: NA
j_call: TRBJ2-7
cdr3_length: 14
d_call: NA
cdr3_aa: CAISESQDPYEQYF
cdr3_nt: TGTGCCATCAGTGAGTCACAGGACCCCTACGAGCAGTACTTC

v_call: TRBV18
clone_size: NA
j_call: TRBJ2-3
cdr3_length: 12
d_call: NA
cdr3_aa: CASSPRGDTQYF
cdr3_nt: TGTGCCAGCTCACCAAGAGGGGATACGCAGTATTTT

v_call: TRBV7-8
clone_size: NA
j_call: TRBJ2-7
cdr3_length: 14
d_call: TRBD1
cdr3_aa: CASSIDRVYYEQYF
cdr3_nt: TGTGCCAGCAGCATAGACAGGGTGTACTACGAGCAGTACTTC

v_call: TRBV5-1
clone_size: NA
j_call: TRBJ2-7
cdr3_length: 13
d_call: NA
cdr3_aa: CASSLDRAGEQYF
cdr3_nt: TGCGCCAGCAGCTTGGACAGGGCGGGCGAGCAGTACTTC

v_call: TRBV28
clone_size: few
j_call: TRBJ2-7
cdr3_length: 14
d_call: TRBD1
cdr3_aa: CASRQGQGVGEQYF
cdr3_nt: TGTGCCAGCAGGCAGGGACAGGGGGTGGGTGAGCAGTACTTC

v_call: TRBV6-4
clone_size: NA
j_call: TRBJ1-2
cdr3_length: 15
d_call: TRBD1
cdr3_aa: CASRIFPGTGFGYTF
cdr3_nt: TGTGCCAGCAGAATCTTTCCCGGGACAGGGTTTGGCTACACCTTC

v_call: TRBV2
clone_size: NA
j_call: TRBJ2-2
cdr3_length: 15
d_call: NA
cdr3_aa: CASSITRGFTGELFF
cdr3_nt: TGTGCCAGCAGTATCACCCGGGGGTTCACCGGGGAGCTGTTTTTT

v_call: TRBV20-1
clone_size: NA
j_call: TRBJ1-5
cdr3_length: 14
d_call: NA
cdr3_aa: CSASREESNQPQHF
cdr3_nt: TGCAGTGCTAGTAGAGAAGAGAGCAATCAGCCCCAGCATTTT

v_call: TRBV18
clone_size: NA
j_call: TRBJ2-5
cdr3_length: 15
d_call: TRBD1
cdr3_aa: CASSSDRLDAETQYF
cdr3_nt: TGTGCCAGCTCATCGGACAGGTTGGATGCGGAGACCCAGTACTTC

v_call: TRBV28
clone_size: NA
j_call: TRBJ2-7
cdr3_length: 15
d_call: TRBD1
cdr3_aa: CASSTAGTGAYEQYF
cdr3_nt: TGTGCCAGCAGCACAGCCGGGACAGGGGCCTACGAGCAGTACTTC

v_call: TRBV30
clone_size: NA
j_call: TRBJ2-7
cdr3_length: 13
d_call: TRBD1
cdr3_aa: CAWSVTGGSEQYF
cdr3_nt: TGTGCCTGGAGTGTAACAGGGGGCTCGGAGCAGTACTTC

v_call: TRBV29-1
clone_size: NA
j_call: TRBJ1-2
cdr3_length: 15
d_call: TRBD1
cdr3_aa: CSVEENRGGAWGYTF
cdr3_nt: TGCAGCGTTGAAGAAAATAGAGGGGGCGCTTGGGGCTACACCTTC

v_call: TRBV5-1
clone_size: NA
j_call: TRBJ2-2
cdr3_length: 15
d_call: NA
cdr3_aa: CASSLTGLTTGELFF
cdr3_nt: TGCGCCAGCAGCTTGACGGGATTAACCACCGGGGAGCTGTTTTTT

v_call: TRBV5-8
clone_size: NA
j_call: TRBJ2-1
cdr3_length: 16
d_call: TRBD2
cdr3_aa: CASSFTSGSSYNEQFF
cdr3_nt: TGTGCCAGCAGCTTCACTAGCGGGAGCTCCTACAATGAGCAGTTCTTC

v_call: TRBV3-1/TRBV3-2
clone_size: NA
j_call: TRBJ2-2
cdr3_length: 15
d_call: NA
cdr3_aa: CASSQGHLNTGELFF
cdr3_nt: TGTGCCAGCAGCCAAGGACACCTGAACACCGGGGAGCTGTTTTTT

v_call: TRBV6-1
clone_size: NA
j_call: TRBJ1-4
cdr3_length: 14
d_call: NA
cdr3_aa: CASSEAGLNEKLFF
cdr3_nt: TGTGCCAGCAGTGAAGCGGGACTGAATGAAAAACTGTTTTTT

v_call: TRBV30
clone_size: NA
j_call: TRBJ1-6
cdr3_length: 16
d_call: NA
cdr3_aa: CAWSADRTSYNSPLHF
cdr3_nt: TGTGCCTGGAGCGCGGACAGAACCTCCTATAATTCACCCCTCCACTTT

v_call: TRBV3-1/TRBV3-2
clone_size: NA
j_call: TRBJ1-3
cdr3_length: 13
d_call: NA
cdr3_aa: CASSRGSGNTIYF
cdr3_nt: TGTGCCAGCAGCAGGGGTTCTGGAAACACCATATATTTT

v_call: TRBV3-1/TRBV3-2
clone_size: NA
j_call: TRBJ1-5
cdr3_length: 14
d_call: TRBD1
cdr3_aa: CASSQVGGSQPQHF
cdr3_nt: TGTGCCAGCAGCCAAGTAGGGGGCTCTCAGCCCCAGCATTTT

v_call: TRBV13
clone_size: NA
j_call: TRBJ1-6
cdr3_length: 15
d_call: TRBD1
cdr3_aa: CASSLGGQYNSPLHF
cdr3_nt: TGTGCCAGCAGCCTAGGGGGACAGTATAATTCACCCCTCCACTTT

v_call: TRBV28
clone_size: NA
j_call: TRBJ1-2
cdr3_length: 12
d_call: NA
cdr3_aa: CASSLQGYGYTF
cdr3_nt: TGTGCCAGCAGCCTGCAGGGTTATGGCTACACCTTC

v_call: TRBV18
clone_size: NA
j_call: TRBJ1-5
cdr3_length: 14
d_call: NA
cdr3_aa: CASSPAGDNQPQHF
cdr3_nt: TGTGCCAGCTCACCAGCAGGGGATAATCAGCCCCAGCATTTT

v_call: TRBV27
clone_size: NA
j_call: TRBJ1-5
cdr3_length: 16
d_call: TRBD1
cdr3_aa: CASNPGTGYSNQPQHF
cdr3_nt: TGTGCCAGCAATCCCGGGACAGGTTATAGCAATCAGCCCCAGCATTTT

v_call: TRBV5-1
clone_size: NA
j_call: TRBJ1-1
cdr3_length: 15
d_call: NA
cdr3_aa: CASSLGYGGDTEAFF
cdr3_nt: TGCGCCAGCAGCTTGGGGTACGGAGGGGACACTGAAGCTTTCTTT

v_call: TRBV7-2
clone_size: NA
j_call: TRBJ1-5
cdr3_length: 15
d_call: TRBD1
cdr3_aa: CASSFYGTGNQPQHF
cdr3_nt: TGTGCCAGCAGCTTCTACGGGACAGGGAATCAGCCCCAGCATTTT

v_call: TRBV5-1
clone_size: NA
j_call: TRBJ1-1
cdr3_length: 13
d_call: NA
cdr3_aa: CASSLEQNTEAFF
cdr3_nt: TGCGCCAGCAGCTTGGAACAGAACACTGAAGCTTTCTTT

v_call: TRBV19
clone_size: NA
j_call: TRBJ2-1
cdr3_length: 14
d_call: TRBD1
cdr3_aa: CASKPGQGAIEQFF
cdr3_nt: TGTGCCAGTAAACCCGGACAGGGGGCAATTGAGCAGTTCTTC

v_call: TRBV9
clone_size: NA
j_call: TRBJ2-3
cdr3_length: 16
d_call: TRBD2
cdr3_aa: CASSVGLAGGVDTQYF
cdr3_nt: TGTGCCAGCAGCGTAGGTCTAGCGGGGGGTGTGGATACGCAGTATTTT

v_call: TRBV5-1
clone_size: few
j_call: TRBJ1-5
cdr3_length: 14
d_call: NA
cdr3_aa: CASSLGQVNQPQHF
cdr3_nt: TGCGCCAGCAGCTTGGGCCAGGTTAATCAGCCCCAGCATTTT

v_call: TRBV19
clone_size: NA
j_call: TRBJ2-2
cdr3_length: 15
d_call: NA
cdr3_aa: CASSIGGTPTGELFF
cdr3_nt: TGTGCCAGTAGTATAGGAGGGACACCCACCGGGGAGCTGTTTTTT

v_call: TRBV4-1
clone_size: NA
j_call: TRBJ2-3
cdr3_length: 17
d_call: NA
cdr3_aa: CASSPIKTGTSTDTQYF
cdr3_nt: TGCGCCAGCAGCCCGATTAAGACAGGGACTAGCACAGATACGCAGTATTTT

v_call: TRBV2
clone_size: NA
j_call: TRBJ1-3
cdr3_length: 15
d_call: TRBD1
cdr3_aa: CASSQDRGTGNTIYF
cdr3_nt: TGTGCCAGCAGTCAGGACAGGGGAACTGGAAACACCATATATTTT

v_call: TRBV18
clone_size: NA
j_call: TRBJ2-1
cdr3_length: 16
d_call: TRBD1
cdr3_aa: CASSPGRTGDYNEQFF
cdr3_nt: TGTGCCAGCTCACCCGGACGGACAGGGGACTACAATGAGCAGTTCTTC

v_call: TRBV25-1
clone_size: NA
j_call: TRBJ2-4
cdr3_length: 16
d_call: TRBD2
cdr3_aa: CATSGDFSLAKNIQYF
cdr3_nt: TGTGCCACCAGCGGGGACTTTTCCCTAGCCAAAAACATTCAGTACTTC

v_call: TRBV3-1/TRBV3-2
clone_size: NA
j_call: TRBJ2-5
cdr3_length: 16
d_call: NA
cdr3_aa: CASSPPKGTSPTTQYF
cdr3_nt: TGTGCCAGCAGCCCCCCCAAGGGGACTTCCCCAACGACCCAGTACTTC

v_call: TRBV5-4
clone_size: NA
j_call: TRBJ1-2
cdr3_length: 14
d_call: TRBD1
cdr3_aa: CASGRQGQGDGYTF
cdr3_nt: TGTGCCAGCGGCCGACAGGGTCAAGGGGATGGCTACACCTTC

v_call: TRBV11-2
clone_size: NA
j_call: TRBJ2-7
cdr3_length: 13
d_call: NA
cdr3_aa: CASSLVAGYEQYF
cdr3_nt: TGTGCCAGCAGCTTAGTGGCTGGCTACGAGCAGTACTTC

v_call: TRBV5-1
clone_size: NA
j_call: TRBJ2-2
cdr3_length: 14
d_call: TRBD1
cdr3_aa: CASSLGQGTGELFF
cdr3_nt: TGCGCCAGCAGCCTTGGACAGGGGACCGGGGAGCTGTTTTTT

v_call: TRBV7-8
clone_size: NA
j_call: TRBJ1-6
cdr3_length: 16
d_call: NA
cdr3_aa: CASSPRGIPTSSPLHF
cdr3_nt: TGTGCCAGCAGCCCACGGGGAATCCCAACTTCCTCACCCCTCCACTTT

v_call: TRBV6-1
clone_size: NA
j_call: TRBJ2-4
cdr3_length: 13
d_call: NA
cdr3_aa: CASSDSILNIQYF
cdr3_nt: TGTGCCAGCAGTGATAGTATTCTAAACATTCAGTACTTC

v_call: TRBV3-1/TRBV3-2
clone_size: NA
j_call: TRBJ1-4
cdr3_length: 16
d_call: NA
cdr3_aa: CASSQEQQTTNEKLFF
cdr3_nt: TGTGCCAGCAGCCAAGAACAGCAAACAACTAATGAAAAACTGTTTTTT

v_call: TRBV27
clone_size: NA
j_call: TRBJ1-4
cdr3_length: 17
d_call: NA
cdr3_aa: CASSRSARGRTNEKLFF
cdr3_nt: TGTGCCAGCAGCCGATCTGCCAGGGGACGAACTAATGAAAAACTGTTTTTT

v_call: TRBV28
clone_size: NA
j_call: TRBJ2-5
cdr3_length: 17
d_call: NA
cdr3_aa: CASSLGGLGAPRATQYF
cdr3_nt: TGTGCCAGCAGTTTAGGGGGCCTTGGAGCGCCTCGGGCGACCCAGTACTTC

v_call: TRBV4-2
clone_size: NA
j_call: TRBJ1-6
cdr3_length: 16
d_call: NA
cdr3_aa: CASSPVQAPSNSPLHF
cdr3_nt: TGTGCCAGCAGCCCGGTTCAGGCCCCCAGTAATTCACCCCTCCACTTT

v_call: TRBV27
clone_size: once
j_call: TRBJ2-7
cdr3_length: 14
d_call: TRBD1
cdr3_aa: CASSLSRGSYEQYF
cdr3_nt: TGTGCCAGCAGTTTGTCCAGGGGGTCCTACGAGCAGTACTTC

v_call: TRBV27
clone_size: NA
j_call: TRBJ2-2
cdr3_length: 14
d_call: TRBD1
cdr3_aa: CASRGGQGVGELFF
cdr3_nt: TGTGCCAGCAGGGGGGGACAGGGGGTCGGGGAGCTGTTTTTT

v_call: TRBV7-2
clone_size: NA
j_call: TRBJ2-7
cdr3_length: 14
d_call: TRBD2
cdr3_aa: CASSPRGGPYEQYF
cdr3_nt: TGTGCCAGCAGCCCTCGGGGGGGGCCCTACGAGCAGTACTTC